The clone carrying this TCR beta chain came up many times. This sample is drawn from a study of early T cells in non-severe SARS-CoV-2 infection. This CDR3 has 15 residues. V lost 3 bases to trimming and J lost 1 base, with 9 bases between them. The germline gives CDR1 MGHRA, CDR2 YSYEKL. TCRdb reanalysed the 5' RACE reads using MiXCR and keeps one entry per CDR3 protein. Of approximately 27,000 distinct CDR3 sequences detected, roughly 5.1% appear once; the ten largest clones hold roughly 12%. This clonotype was sampled from an adult who was a healthcare worker with PCR-confirmed SARS-CoV-2 infection or an uninfected control (not recorded which). This sequence joins TRBV4-1 and TRBJ2-2, with TRBD1 as a possible D gene (5 bases). The specimen sequenced was whole blood. For the CDR3, the DNA is TGCGCCAGCAGCCAGGGCAGGGAGAACACCGGGGAGCTGTTTTTT. This encodes CASSQGRENTGELFF.